This T cell receptor (beta chain) was retrieved from a study of shared clonotypes between healthy human individuals. In the study overall: The study enrolled two women and three men aged 18 to 49. General study points: Estimated richness was generally greater in naive than memory subsets.

Sequencing was performed with immunoSEQ multiplex PCR; in TCRdb, only in-frame clones are kept and a portion is missing. In the table there are about 610,000 clones, approximately 97% of which are singletons. This CDR3 spans 14 amino acids. CDR1 is MNHEY, CDR2 SVGAGI, per germline. As to this clone: Its antigen is as yet unknown.

The sample comprised naive CD4+ T cells sorted from blood. Subset specified: CD45RA+ positively selected. The chain uses TRBV6-5 and TRBJ2-5; D not certain. The J call may be incorrect, as the DNA end agrees better with TRBJ2-7. The receptor was derived from a woman younger than 45 in good health. CDR3 in amino acids: CASSSDPPFYEQYF. CDR3 sequence (DNA): TGTGCCAGCAGTTCAGACCCTCCTTTCTACGAGCAGTACTTC.